The sequence of this TCR beta chain was determined in a study of CDR3 diversity in severe acne. Each CDR3 protein is one row after TCRdb ran MiXCR on the PCR reads. The sample contains about 93,000 distinct CDR3 sequences, over 45% of which appear only once. Trimming took 4 bases from V and 1 from J, leaving 5 bases between them. Germline CDR1 and CDR2: DFQATT and SNEGSKA (reference sequence). The CDR3 sequence is 11 residues long. Sequences were obtained from blood. This receptor was taken from a male donor in good health, serving as a control. The V gene is TRBV20-1, the J gene TRBJ2-7, with D unresolved. The CDR3 nucleotides are TGCAGTGCTATTAAGTCCTACGAGCAGTACTTC. It is translated as CSAIKSYEQYF.